This TCR beta chain was found in a study of shared clonotypes between healthy human individuals. The wider study: Plates per donor: three CD4 naive, three CD4 memory, two CD8 naive, one CD8 memory.

CDR3 length: 13 amino acids. V lost 3 bases to trimming and J lost 4 bases, with 9 bases between them. Germline CDR1 and CDR2: SEHNR and FQNEAQ (reference sequence). Across several immunoSEQ plates, the genomic DNA of each subset was split evenly. The repertoire was sequenced with immunoSEQ multiplex PCR; TCRdb's copy has only in-frame clones and lacks some. The sample includes 950,000 to 1,200,000 clones, 70% to 85% of them seen just once. Overall study findings and caveats: A handful of donors showed sharing of approximately 5% of naive CD4 clonotypes.

A remark on this clone: What it binds is not known. This sample includes further DNA sequences coding for the same CDR3.

This receptor was taken from a man aged 18 to 30 in good health. Some clones in this sample may be carry-over from other donors' samples. Material for sequencing was memory CD4+ T cells from PBMCs. Subset in this sample: CD45RA-negative fraction. The chain recombines TRBV7-9 with TRBJ2-5; unclear D gene. The chain's CDR3 is CASSFGQLETQYF. CDR3 in DNA: TGTGCCAGCAGCTTTGGGCAATTAGAGACCCAGTACTTC.